These 21 T cell receptor beta chains were all obtained from the same sample, sequenced in a study of cytomegalovirus exposure and HLA in healthy donors. Amplification used 60 Vbeta primers and 13 Jbeta primers. Produced via immunoSEQ multiplex PCR; TCRdb's table is partial and in-frame only. The sample lists roughly 130,000 clones, approximately 80% occurring once. The sequencing sample was made of PBMCs. The receptors originated from a man between 18 and 35 years old in good health and CMV-seronegative.

This sequence joins TRBV28 and TRBJ2-7; 9 bases line up with TRBD1. The germline V gene encodes CDR1 MDHEN and CDR2 SYDVKM. V dropped 5 bases and J dropped 3; count of bases not matched to a gene: 8. CDR3 length: 15 residues. CDR3 amino acids: CASSGAGTGNYEQYF. CDR3 nucleotides: TGTGCCAGCAGTGGGGCCGGGACAGGGAACTACGAGCAGTACTTC.

This clone was observed a few times. In nucleotides, the CDR3 is TGTGCCAGCAGTGGAAGCGGAATCACCGGGGAGCTGTTTTTT. This codes for CASSGSGITGELFF. The J gene is TRBJ2-2, the V gene TRBV6-5; D perhaps matches TRBD2 (5 bases). The V gene's germline CDR1 is MNHEY and CDR2 SVGAGI. V lost 5 bases and J 4 bases, leaving 11 bases between the germline ends. The CDR3 loop spans 14 amino acids.

The chain uses TRBV2 and TRBJ1-5; tentatively, D is TRBD1 (6 bases). This CDR3 region has 14 residues. In germline, CDR1 is SNHLY, CDR2 FYNNEI. V was clipped by 6 bases and J by 2 bases, with 11 bases between them. CDR3 amino acids: CASSPTGRNQPQHF. CDR3 nucleotides: TGTGCCAGCAGCCCGACAGGCCGCAATCAGCCCCAGCATTTT.

A note on this clone: The germline gene is not matched at one end of the junction; a read error may be the cause. The chain employs TRBV5-1 and TRBJ2-3; possibly TRBD1 for D (5 bases). The germline gives CDR1 SGHRS, CDR2 YFSETQ. The length of the CDR3 is 13 residues. The CDR3 DNA is TGCGCCAGCAGCGAGAAGAGCACAGGTACGCAGTATTTT. Amino acid sequence: CASSEKSTGTQYF.

The chain recombines TRBV21-1 with TRBJ2-7; TRBD1 is the table's D call, not checked against the DNA. TRBV21-1 is assigned pseudogene status. The CDR3 has 15 residues. The CDR3 here is CASSDDDRDIYEQYV. CDR3 in DNA: TGTGCCAGCAGCGACGATGACAGGGATATTTACGAGCAGTACGTC.

The rearrangement uses TRBV6-5 and TRBJ2-7, with 7 bases lining up with TRBD1. Germline V gives CDR1 MNHEY, CDR2 SVGAGI. V dropped 6 bases and J dropped 5; count of bases not matched to a gene: 7. This CDR3 comprises 13 residues. CDR3 sequence: CASRATGTDEQYV. The DNA for the CDR3 is TGTGCCAGCAGAGCGACAGGGACCGACGAGCAGTACGTC.

Remarks on this clone: One junction end does not reproduce the germline sequence, and a read error may be involved. Other DNA sequences in this specimen translate into the identical CDR3. The J gene is TRBJ2-7, the V gene TRBV7-9, with TRBD2 matching 12 bases. CDR1 and CDR2 (germline): SEHNR, FQNEAQ (reference sequence). The CDR3 totals 14 residues. The CDR3 sequence: CASSLAGGTYEQYF. CDR3 nucleotides: TGTGCCAGCAGCCTAGCGGGAGGGACCTACGAGCAGTACTTC.

The chain recombines TRBV7-8 with TRBJ2-7; 9 nucleotides align to TRBD2. The germline V gene encodes CDR1 SGHVS and CDR2 FQNEAQ. The CDR3 loop spans 14 amino acids. The V segment lost 8 bases and the J segment 7 bases; nucleotides outside the gene matches: 12. CDR3 region: CASYPLAGTGEQYF. For the CDR3, the DNA is TGTGCCAGCTATCCGCTAGCGGGAACAGGGGAGCAGTACTTC.

The chain uses TRBV28 and TRBJ2-1; 7 nucleotides agree with TRBD1. After removal of 6 bases from V and 0 bases from J, the junction contained 5 bases not matched to a gene. Germline CDR1 is MDHEN and CDR2 is SYDVKM. The length of the CDR3 is 15 residues. Here the CDR3 reads CASRYTGASYNEQFF. CDR3 coding DNA: TGTGCCAGCAGATATACAGGGGCCTCCTACAATGAGCAGTTCTTC.

The chain joins TRBV27 to TRBJ2-1, with D unclear. In germline, CDR1 is MNHEY, CDR2 SMNVEV (reference sequence). Trimming removed 5 bases at V and 4 bases at J, with 3 bases between. The CDR3 runs 11 residues. The CDR3 DNA is TGTGCCAGCAGTCAATACAATGAGCAGTTCTTC. This codes for CASSQYNEQFF.

This chain links TRBV9 with TRBJ2-1; a weak D match, TRBD1 (6 bases). Looked up from germline, CDR1 is SGDLS and CDR2 is YYNGEE. The CDR3 is 14 amino acids. With 3 bases removed from V and 3 bases from J, the gap between germline ends came to 10 bases. The CDR3 nucleotides are TGTGCCAGCAGCGAAACAGGGCTCTACAATGAGCAGTTCTTC. Its protein is CASSETGLYNEQFF.

The gene calls are TRBV7-3 and TRBJ1-3, with 10 bases aligning to TRBD1. The junction had 12 bases not matched to a gene; V was cut back by 4 bases and J by 3 bases. Germline V gene lookup returns CDR1 SGHTA and CDR2 FQGTGA. The CDR3 contains 18 residues. CDR3 sequence: CASSSPPVDRGFGNTIYF. The CDR3 nucleotides are TGTGCCAGCAGCTCACCACCCGTGGACAGGGGGTTTGGAAACACCATATATTTT.

The rearrangement links TRBV10-3 to TRBJ2-5; the D is unclear. The tail of the sequence fits TRBJ2-7 better, so the J call may be wrong. The CDR3 spans 12 residues. CDR1 and CDR2 from the germline V gene are ENHRY and SYGVKD. The CDR3 spells CAINDNSYEQYF. DNA for the CDR3: TGTGCCATCAATGACAACTCCTACGAGCAGTACTTC.

This chain uses TRBV5-1 with TRBJ1-3; 7 bases align to TRBD1. This CDR3 contains 14 residues. Germline CDR1 is SGHRS and CDR2 is YFSETQ. V dropped 5 bases and J dropped 4; count of bases not matched to a gene: 6. The CDR3 coding sequence is TGCGCCAGCAGTTCCGGACAGGAGGGAAACACCATATATTTT. Translated, it gives CASSSGQEGNTIYF.

This chain uses TRBV7-7 with TRBJ2-2; tentative D call: TRBD2 (6 bases). The germline V gene encodes CDR1 SSHAT and CDR2 FNYEAQ (reference sequence). Trimming took off 1 base at V and 10 bases at J, with 10 bases between the two ends. The CDR3 consists of 13 residues. The CDR3: CASSLETGVELFF. The DNA for the CDR3 is TGTGCCAGCAGCTTAGAAACGGGGGTGGAGCTGTTTTTT.

The V call is TRBV11-2, the J call TRBJ2-7, with D maybe TRBD1 (5 bases). The CDR3 is made up of 18 amino acids. Trimming took off 5 bases at V and 2 bases at J, with 25 bases between the two ends. CDR1 is SGHAT and CDR2 is FQNNGV in the germline V gene. The CDR3 DNA follows: TGTGCCAGCAGCCCTAACCCTAGTGGGGCTTCGATGGCCTACGAGCAGTACTTC. It specifies CASSPNPSGASMAYEQYF.

This chain joins TRBV6-4 and TRBJ2-5; 9 bases map to TRBD1. V gave up 2 bases and J gave up 3 bases; unmatched junction bases: 4. Looked up from germline, CDR1 is MRHNA and CDR2 is SNTAGT. The CDR3 has 15 amino acids. The CDR3 is CASSDDRGLKETQYF. The DNA of the CDR3 is TGTGCCAGCAGTGACGACAGGGGGTTGAAAGAGACCCAGTACTTC.

The chain joins TRBV29-1 to TRBJ2-5; 7 bases are a match to TRBD2. Losses at the gene ends were 4 bases for V and 1 base for J; bases not matched to a gene: 3. The CDR3 spans 13 residues. The germline V gene has CDR1 SQVTM and CDR2 ANQGSEA. The CDR3 reads CSVVGGIQETQYF. DNA of the CDR3: TGCAGCGTTGTGGGGGGGATCCAAGAGACCCAGTACTTC. Filled out from reference TRBV29-1 and TRBJ2-5, the complete variable domain reads SAVISQKPSRDICQRGTSLTIQCQVDSQVTMMFWYRQQPGQSLTLIATANQGSEATYESGFVIDKFPISRPNLTFSTLTVSNMSPEDSSIYLCSVVGGIQETQYFGPGTRLLVL.

The chain combines TRBV7-2 with TRBJ1-5; TRBD1 agrees at 7 bases. The germline gives CDR1 SGHTA, CDR2 FQGNSA. Trimming removed 5 bases from V and 1 base from J; junction bases left unmatched: 8. The CDR3 covers 16 residues. This CDR3 is CASSGGGIGSNQPQHF. CDR3 in DNA: TGTGCCAGCAGCGGAGGGGGCATAGGGAGCAATCAGCCCCAGCATTTT.

The chain combines TRBV5-1 with TRBJ1-4; 7 bases fit TRBD1. J lost 1 base, V lost 4 bases, and 4 bases had no gene match. The CDR3 consists of 15 residues. Germline lookup yields CDR1 SGHRS and CDR2 YFSETQ. This chain's CDR3 is CASSTYRGTNEKLFF. In DNA, the CDR3 is TGCGCCAGCAGCACGTACAGGGGAACTAATGAAAAACTGTTTTTT.

The chain links TRBV9 to TRBJ2-7; TRBD1 aligns across 8 bases. The CDR3 contains 15 residues. Unmatched junction bases numbered 11, after V lost 6 bases and J lost 3 bases. Germline lookup yields CDR1 SGDLS and CDR2 YYNGEE. The CDR3 protein is CASISGQGHRYEQYV. As DNA, the CDR3 is TGTGCCAGCATCTCAGGACAGGGCCACCGCTACGAGCAGTACGTC.